This T cell receptor beta chain was retrieved from a study of human CD8 memory T cell subsets. Total CD8+ T cells were enriched by a separation that was negative and magnetic. The source of the RNA was duplicate vials containing around 140,000 sorted CD8+ T cells for each subset. TCR beta was sequenced from UMI-tagged 5' RACE libraries. Authors' methods: Every library of TCR beta sequences contained functional CDR3 beta clonotypes numbering between roughly 3,000 and 20,000. With the 5' RACE reads reprocessed, TCRdb shows one record per CDR3 protein and no DNA. TCRdb, rather than the study authors, made the V and J calls. Seen in this sample are 5,000 to 8,000 distinct CDR3 sequences; the ten most common clones hold approximately 35%. The length of the CDR3 is 15 residues. CDR1 is MDHEN, CDR2 SYDVKM, per germline.

The sample taken for sequencing was CD8+ effector memory T cells (TEM) sorted from PBMCs. The sample's subset: effector memory CD8 T cells, CCR7- CD45RO+ CD95+. This clonotype was sampled from a human donor in good health. The rearrangement uses TRBV28 and TRBJ1-5; TCRdb picks TRBD1, but there is no DNA to check that call. The CDR3 protein is CASQPGRDYNQPQHF. The complete variable domain, with remaining parts taken from reference TRBV28 and TRBJ1-5, reads DVKVTQSSRYLVKRTGEKVFLECVQDMDHENMFWYRQDPGLGLRLIYFSYDVKMKEKGDIPEGYSVSREKKERFSLILESASTNQTSMYLCASQPGRDYNQPQHFGDGTRLSIL.